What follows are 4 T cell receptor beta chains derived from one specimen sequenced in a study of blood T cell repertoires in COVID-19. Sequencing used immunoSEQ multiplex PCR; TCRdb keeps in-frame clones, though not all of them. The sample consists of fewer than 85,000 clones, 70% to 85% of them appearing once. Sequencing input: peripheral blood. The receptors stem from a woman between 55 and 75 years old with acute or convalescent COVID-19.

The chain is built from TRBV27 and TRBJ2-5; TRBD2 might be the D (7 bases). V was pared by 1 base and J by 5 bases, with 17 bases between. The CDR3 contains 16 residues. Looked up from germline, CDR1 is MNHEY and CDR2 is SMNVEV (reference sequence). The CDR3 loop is CASSLYRGAVRETQYF. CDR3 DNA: TGTGCCAGCAGTTTATATCGGGGGGCGGTACGGGAGACCCAGTACTTC.

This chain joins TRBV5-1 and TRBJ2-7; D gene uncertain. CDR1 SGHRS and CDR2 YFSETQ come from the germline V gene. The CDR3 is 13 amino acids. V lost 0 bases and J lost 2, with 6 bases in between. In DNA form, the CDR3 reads TGCGCCAGCAGCTTGGCCGAGACCTACGAGCAGTACTTC. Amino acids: CASSLAETYEQYF.

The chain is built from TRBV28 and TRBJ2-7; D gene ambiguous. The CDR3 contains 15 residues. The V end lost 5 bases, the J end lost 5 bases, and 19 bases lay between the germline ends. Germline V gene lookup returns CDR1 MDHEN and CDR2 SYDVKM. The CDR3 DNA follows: TGTGCCAGCAGTATCCCGATCTTGGGCGCGAACGAGCAGTACTTC. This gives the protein CASSIPILGANEQYF.

The CDR3 is CASSQGLAGVWGGELFF. The CDR3 nucleotides read TGTGCCAGCAGTCAGGGACTAGCGGGGGTATGGGGCGGGGAGCTGTTTTTT. The chain links TRBV27 to TRBJ2-2, with 14 bases identical to TRBD2. CDR3 length: 17 amino acids. The germline gives CDR1 MNHEY, CDR2 SMNVEV (reference sequence). The trim removed 5 bases at V and 7 bases at J, leaving 9 bases unmatched.